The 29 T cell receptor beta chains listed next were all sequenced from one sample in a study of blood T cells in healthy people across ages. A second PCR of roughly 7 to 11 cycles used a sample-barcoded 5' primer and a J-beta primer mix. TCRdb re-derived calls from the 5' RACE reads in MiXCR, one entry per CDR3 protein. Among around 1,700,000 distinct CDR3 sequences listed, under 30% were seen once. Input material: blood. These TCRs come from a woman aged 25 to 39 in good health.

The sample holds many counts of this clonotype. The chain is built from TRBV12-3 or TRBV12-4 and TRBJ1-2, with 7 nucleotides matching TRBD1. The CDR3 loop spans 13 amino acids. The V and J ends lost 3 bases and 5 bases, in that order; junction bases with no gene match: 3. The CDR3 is CASSLTGPYGYTF. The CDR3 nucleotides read TGTGCCAGCAGTTTGACAGGGCCTTATGGCTACACCTTC.

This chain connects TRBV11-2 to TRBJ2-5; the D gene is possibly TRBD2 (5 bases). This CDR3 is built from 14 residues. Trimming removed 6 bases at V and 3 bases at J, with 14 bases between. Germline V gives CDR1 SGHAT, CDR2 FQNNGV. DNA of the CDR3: TGTGCCAGCAGAAAAGGACTGAGAGAAGAGACCCAGTACTTC. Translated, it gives CASRKGLREETQYF.

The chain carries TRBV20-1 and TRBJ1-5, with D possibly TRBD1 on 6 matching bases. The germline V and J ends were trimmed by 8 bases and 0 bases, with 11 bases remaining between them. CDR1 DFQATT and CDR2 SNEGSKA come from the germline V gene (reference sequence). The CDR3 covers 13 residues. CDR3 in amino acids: CSRDTLSNQPQHF. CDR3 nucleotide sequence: TGCAGTCGGGACACCCTTAGCAATCAGCCCCAGCATTTT.

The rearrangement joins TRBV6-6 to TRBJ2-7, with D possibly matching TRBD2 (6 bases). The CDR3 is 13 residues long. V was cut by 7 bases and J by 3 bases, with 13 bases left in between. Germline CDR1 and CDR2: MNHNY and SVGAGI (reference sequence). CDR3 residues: CASKEGGGYEQYF. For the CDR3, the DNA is TGTGCCAGCAAGGAGGGAGGAGGCTACGAGCAGTACTTC.

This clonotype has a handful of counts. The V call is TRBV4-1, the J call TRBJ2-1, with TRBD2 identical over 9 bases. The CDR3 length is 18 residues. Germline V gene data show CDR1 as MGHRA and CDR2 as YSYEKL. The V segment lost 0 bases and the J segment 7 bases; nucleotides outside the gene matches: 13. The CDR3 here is CASSQEGLRGGPMNEQFF. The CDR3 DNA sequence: TGCGCCAGCAGCCAAGAGGGGCTGCGGGGGGGCCCGATGAATGAGCAGTTCTTC.

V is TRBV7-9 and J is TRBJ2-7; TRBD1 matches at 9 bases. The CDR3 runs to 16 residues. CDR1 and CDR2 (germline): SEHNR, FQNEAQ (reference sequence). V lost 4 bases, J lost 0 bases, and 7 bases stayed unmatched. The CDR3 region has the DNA TGTGCCAGCAGCTCCAGTCGGGGACAGGGCTCCTACGAGCAGTACTTC. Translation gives CASSSSRGQGSYEQYF.

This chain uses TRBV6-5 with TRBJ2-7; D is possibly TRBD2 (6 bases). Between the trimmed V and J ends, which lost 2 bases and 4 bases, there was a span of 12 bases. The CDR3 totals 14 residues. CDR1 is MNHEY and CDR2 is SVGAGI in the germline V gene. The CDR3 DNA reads TGTGCCAGCAGTTACGGAGGTAGCGGTTACGAGCAGTACTTC. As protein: CASSYGGSGYEQYF.

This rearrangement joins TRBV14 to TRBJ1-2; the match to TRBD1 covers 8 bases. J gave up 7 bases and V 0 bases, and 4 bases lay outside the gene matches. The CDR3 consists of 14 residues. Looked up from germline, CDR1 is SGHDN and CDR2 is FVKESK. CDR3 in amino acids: CASSQDDRGSGYTF. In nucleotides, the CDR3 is TGTGCCAGCAGCCAAGATGACAGGGGATCTGGCTACACCTTC.

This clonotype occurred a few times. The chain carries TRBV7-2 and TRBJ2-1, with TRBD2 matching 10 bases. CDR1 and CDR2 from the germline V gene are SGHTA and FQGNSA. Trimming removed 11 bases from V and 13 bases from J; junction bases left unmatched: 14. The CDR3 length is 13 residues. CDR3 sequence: CARGTSVPQIQFF. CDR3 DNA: TGTGCCCGCGGGACTAGCGTCCCTCAGATCCAGTTCTTC.

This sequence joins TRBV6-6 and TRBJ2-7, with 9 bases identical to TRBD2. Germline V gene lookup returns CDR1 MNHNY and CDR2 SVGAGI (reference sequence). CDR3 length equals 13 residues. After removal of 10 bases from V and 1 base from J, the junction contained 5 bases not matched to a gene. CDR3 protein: CANSGGNSYEQYF. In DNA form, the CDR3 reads TGTGCCAACAGCGGGGGGAATTCCTACGAGCAGTACTTC.

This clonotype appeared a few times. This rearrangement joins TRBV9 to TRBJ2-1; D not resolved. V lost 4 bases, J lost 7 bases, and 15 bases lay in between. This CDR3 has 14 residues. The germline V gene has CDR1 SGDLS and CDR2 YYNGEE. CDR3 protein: CASSFSSKGNEQFF. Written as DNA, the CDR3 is TGTGCCAGCAGCTTCTCATCTAAGGGTAATGAGCAGTTCTTC.

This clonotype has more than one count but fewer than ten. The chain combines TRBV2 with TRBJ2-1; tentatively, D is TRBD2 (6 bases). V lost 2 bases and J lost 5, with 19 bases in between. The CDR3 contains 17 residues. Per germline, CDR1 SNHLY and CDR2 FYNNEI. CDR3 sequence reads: CASSERGSGGLNNEQFF. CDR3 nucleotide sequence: TGTGCCAGCAGTGAAAGGGGTTCCGGGGGTTTGAACAATGAGCAGTTCTTC.

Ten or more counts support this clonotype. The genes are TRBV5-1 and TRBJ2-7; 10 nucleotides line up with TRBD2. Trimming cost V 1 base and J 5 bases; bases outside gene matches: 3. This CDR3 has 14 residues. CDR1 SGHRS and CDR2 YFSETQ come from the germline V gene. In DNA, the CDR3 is TGCGCCAGCAGCTTGTCAGCGGGAGGGGACGAGCAGTACTTC. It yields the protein CASSLSAGGDEQYF.

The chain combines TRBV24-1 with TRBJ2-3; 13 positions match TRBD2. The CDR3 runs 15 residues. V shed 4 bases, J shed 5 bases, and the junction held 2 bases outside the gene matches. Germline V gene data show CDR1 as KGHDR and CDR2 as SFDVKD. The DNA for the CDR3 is TGTGCCACCAGTGACCGGACTAGCGGGGGAGATACGCAGTATTTT. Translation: CATSDRTSGGDTQYF.

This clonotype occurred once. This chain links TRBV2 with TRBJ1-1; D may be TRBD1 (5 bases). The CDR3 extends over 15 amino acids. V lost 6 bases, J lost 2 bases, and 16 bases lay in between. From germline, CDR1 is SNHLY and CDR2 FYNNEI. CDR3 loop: CASREWGRQNTEAFF. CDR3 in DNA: TGTGCCAGCAGGGAATGGGGACGGCAAAACACTGAAGCTTTCTTT.

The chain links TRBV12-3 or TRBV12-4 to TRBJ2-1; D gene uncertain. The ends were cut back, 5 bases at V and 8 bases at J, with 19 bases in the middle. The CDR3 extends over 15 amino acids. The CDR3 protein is CASSHASKLDDEQFF. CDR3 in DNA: TGTGCCAGCAGTCACGCTAGTAAACTGGATGATGAGCAGTTCTTC.

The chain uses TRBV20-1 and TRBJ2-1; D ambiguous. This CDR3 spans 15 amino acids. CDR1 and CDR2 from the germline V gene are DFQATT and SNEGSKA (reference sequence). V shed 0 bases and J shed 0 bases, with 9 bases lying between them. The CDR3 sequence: CSARDARFSYNEQFF. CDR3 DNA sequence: TGCAGTGCTAGAGATGCACGCTTCTCCTACAATGAGCAGTTCTTC.

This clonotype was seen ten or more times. CDR3 DNA sequence: TGCAGTGCTAATCCCCGGAGGAGGGACTATGGCTACACCTTC. The encoded protein is CSANPRRRDYGYTF. This chain links TRBV20-1 with TRBJ1-2; D gene unclear. Germline lookup yields CDR1 DFQATT and CDR2 SNEGSKA (reference sequence). V gave up 4 bases and J gave up 3 bases, with 15 bases separating them. The CDR3 extends over 14 amino acids.

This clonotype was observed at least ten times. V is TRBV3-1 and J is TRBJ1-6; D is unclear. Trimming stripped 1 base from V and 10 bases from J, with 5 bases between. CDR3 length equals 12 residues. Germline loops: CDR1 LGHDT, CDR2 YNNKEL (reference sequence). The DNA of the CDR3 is TGTGCCAGCAGCCAAGGGCCCTCACCCCTCCACTTT. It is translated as CASSQGPSPLHF.

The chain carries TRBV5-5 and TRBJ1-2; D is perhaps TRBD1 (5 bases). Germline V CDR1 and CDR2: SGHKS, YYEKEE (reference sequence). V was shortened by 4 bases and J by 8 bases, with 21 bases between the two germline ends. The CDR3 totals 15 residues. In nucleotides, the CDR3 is TGTGCCAGCAGCAGGGACGTCAGTTTCCCCTCCGGCTACACCTTC. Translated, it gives CASSRDVSFPSGYTF.

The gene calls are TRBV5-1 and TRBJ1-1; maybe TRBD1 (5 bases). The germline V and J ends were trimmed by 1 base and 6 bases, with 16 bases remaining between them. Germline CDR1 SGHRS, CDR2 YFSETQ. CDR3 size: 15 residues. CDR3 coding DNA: TGCGCCAGCAGCTTGAGCTTGGGGGGATACGCTGAAGCTTTCTTT. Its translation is CASSLSLGGYAEAFF.

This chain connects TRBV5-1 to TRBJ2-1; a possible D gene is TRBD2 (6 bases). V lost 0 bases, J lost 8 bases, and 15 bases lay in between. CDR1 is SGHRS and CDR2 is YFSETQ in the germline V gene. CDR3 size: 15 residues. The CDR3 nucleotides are TGCGCCAGCAGCTTGGTTGGGGGACTCCCCGATGAGCAGTTCTTC. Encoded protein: CASSLVGGLPDEQFF.

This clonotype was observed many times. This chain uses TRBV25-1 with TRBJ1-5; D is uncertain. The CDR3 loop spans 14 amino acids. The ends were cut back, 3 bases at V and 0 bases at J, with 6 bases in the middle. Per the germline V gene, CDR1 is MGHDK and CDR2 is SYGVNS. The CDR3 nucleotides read TGTGCCAGCAGTGACAGCTATAGCAATCAGCCCCAGCATTTT. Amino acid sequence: CASSDSYSNQPQHF.

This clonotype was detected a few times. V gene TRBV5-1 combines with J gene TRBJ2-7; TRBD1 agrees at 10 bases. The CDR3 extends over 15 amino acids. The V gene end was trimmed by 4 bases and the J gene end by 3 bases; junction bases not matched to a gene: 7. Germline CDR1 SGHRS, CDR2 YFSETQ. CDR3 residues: CASSITGTGVYEQYF. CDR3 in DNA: TGCGCCAGCAGCATTACCGGGACAGGGGTCTACGAGCAGTACTTC. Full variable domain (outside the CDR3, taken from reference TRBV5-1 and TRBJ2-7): KAGVTQTPRYLIKTRGQQVTLSCSPISGHRSVSWYQQTPGQGLQFLFEYFSETQRNKGNFPGRFSGRQFSNSRSEMNVSTLELGDSALYLCASSITGTGVYEQYFGPGTRLTVT.

CDR3 nucleotide sequence: TGTGCCAGCAGTTCGGGACAGCTTATGAACACTGAAGCTTTCTTT. This translates into CASSSGQLMNTEAFF. The chain couples TRBV12-3 or TRBV12-4 to TRBJ1-1; TRBD1 aligns across 7 bases. V trimming: 4 bases; J trimming: 0 bases; junction bases outside the gene matches: 5. The CDR3 is 15 amino acids.

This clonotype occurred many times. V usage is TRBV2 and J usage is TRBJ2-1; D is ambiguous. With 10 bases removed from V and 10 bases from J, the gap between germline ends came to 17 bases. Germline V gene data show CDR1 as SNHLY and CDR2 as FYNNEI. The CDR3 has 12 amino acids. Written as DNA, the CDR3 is TGTGCCACGGGCCCCGGGCATAGCGAGCAGTTCTTC. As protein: CATGPGHSEQFF.

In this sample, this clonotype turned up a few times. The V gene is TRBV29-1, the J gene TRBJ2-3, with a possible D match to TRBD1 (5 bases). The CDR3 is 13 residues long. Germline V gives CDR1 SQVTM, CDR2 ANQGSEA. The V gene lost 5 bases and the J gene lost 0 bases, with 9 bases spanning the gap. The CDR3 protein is CSVQGLSTDTQYF. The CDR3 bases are TGCAGCGTTCAGGGCTTAAGCACAGATACGCAGTATTTT.

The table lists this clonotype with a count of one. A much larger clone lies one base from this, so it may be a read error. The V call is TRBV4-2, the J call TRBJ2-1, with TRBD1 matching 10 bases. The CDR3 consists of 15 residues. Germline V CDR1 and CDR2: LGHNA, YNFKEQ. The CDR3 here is CASRQGDRGYNEQFF. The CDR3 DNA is TGTGCCAGCCGCCAAGGGGACAGGGGTTACAATGAGCAGTTCTTC.

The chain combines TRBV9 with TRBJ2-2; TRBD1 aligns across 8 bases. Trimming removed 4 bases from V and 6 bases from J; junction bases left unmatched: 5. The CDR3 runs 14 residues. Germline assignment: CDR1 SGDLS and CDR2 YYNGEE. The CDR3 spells CASSPQGAAGELFF. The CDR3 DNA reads TGTGCCAGCAGCCCCCAGGGGGCGGCCGGGGAGCTGTTTTTT.